At least ten counts were recorded for the clone carrying this T cell receptor beta chain. Its target is not known. Starting material of around 460 ng total RNA yielded TCR beta cDNA via a constant-region primer. Three nested multiplex PCR rounds, a slightly modified ARM-PCR method, built the TCR beta libraries. The opening two PCR rounds, approximately 10 cycles each, paired TRBV1-TRBV30 forward primers with a C-beta reverse primer. Each CDR3 protein gets one entry after TCRdb re-called the multiplex PCR reads with MiXCR. The sample holds 20,000 to 25,000 distinct CDR3 sequences; about 80% are singletons and the top ten take about 39%. The data originate from a study of tumor-infiltrating lymphocytes in primary liver carcinoma. Points from the study as a whole: The study found only about 7-24% of top clones in all five tumor regions. Paired tumor-adjacent and tumor-blood samples overlapped less than tumor region pairs did.

V shed 1 base and J shed 5 bases, with 14 bases lying between them. Germline V gene sequence: CDR1 SGHTA, CDR2 FQGNSA. The CDR3 extends over 16 amino acids. Without any cell sorting, roughly 18-31 mg of bulk tissue yielded co-extracted RNA and DNA. Chronic HBV infection, which was untreated, was present in the patients. Every tumor sample held more than 85% viable tumor cells. Sequencing was done on a sample of liver tumor tissue from sampling region 1. Subset in this sample: tumor region T1, superior pole. The sequence was obtained from a woman under 40 with primary liver carcinoma and hepatitis B virus infection. The chain combines TRBV7-2 with TRBJ2-2; D perhaps matches TRBD2 (6 bases). CDR3 nucleotide sequence: TGTGCCAGCAGCTTAGTGGGGGTTGCGGGAACCGGGGAGCTGTTTTTT. Residues: CASSLVGVAGTGELFF.